The TCR beta chain under discussion was sequenced for a study of shared clonotypes between healthy human individuals. The CDR3 runs to 15 residues. V trimming: 5 bases; J trimming: 2 bases; junction bases outside the gene matches: 9. Germline CDR1 and CDR2: GTSNPN and SVGIG (reference sequence). Method: immunoSEQ multiplex PCR; TCRdb's copy keeps in-frame clones and lacks some. The sample has some 1 million clones, about 74% seen once. The receptor was derived from a man between 18 and 35 years old in good health. The material sequenced was memory CD4+ T cells sorted from blood. Subset here: CD45RA-negative fraction. The genes are TRBV30 and TRBJ2-1, with 7 bases fitting TRBD1. The CDR3 loop is CAWGRQGPPYNEQFF. CDR3 in DNA: TGTGCCTGGGGCCGACAGGGTCCCCCCTACAATGAGCAGTTCTTC.